The clone carrying this TCR beta chain was found many times. The target antigen is unknown. The V and J ends lost 6 bases and 6 bases, in that order; junction bases with no gene match: 21. Germline CDR1 reads ENHRY; CDR2 reads SYGVKD. The CDR3 spans 18 residues. This specimen belongs to a study of regulatory T cells in long-lasting Graves disease. At the level of the study: Antithyroid drug exposure in newly diagnosed Graves' patients had lasted under 3 months.

The time point: newly diagnosed GD, antithyroid drugs for less than 3 months. PBMCs were the source of the RNA used for TCR sequencing. Arm-PCR of CDR3 regions and iRepertoire HTBI primers were used to build TCR beta libraries. In the original processing: Looking across samples, the authors found 55 to 80 TRBV and approximately 14 TRBJ segments. TCRdb analysed the multiplex PCR reads with MiXCR anew, one entry per CDR3 protein. These V and J calls rely on TCRdb rather than the paper's analysis. The sample records hundreds of thousands of distinct CDR3 sequences, 16% being singletons. Study results and caveats: Persistent disease was associated with favored TRBV28 usage and with favored use of TRBJ1-2 and TRBJ2-5.

These data are also associated with another study on T cells in Graves' hyperthyroidism and ophthalmopathy.

The receptor's source is a woman in her twenties or thirties with Graves disease. This sequence joins TRBV10-3 and TRBJ2-7, with 9 bases fitting TRBD1. The sample in question was peripheral blood mononuclear cells (PBMCs), obtained at new diagnosis, from a patient treated with antithyroid drugs. For the CDR3, the DNA is TGTGCCATCAGCCCAAGGGGGGACAGGGCCGGGATCGGGGCCGAGCAGTACTTC. It yields the protein CAISPRGDRAGIGAEQYF.